Following are 10 T cell receptor beta chains from one sample sequenced in a study of beta chain features in type 1 diabetes. As every portion of the isolated RNA was reverse transcribed, the sequencing read expressed TCRB transcripts. Libraries were prepared by immunoSEQ multiplex PCR; TCRdb keeps only in-frame clonotypes and omits some of them. This sample has some 130,000 clones, with 7% to 10% found just once. No antigen is known for these receptors. Study-wide results and caveats: TCRB CDR3s from Type 1 diabetes patients were moderately but significantly shorter in all four CD4+ subsets.

The sequenced sample consisted of central memory CD4+ T cells from blood. Receptor source: a young man with type 1 diabetes.

This clone turned up a few times. The chain combines TRBV4-1 with TRBJ2-1; 10 bases map to TRBD2. From germline, CDR1 is MGHRA and CDR2 YSYEKL. The CDR3 has 17 amino acids. The trim removed 4 bases at V and 5 bases at J, leaving 11 bases unmatched. The CDR3 sequence is CASSRTSGANPNNEQFF. In nucleotides, the CDR3 is TGCGCCAGCAGCCGAACTAGCGGGGCGAACCCAAACAATGAGCAGTTCTTC.

This clone has a handful of counts. The chain has TRBV6-1 and TRBJ2-5; 7 bases map to TRBD1. Germline loops: CDR1 MNHNS, CDR2 SASEGT. The CDR3 length is 16 residues. V lost 2 bases and J lost 2; bases outside the gene matches: 8. CDR3 in amino acids: CASSEPRDSYQETQYF. CDR3 DNA: TGTGCCAGCAGTGAACCCCGGGACAGCTATCAAGAGACCCAGTACTTC.

The genes are TRBV7-8 and TRBJ2-2; 9 bases are shared with TRBD2. This CDR3 spans 15 amino acids. V lost 3 bases, J lost 8 bases, and 7 bases stayed unmatched. Germline V gives CDR1 SGHVS, CDR2 FQNEAQ. In nucleotides, the CDR3 is TGTGCCAGCAGCTTGGGGCTAGCGGGGAGGGGGGAGCTGTTTTTT. It specifies CASSLGLAGRGELFF.

The chain employs TRBV7-9 and TRBJ1-4; perhaps TRBD1 as D (5 bases). Trimming pared 3 bases from V and 5 bases from J, leaving 13 bases between. This CDR3 spans 15 amino acids. Per germline, CDR1 SEHNR and CDR2 FQNEAQ (reference sequence). CDR3 sequence: CASSFQGTMNEKLFF. The CDR3, as DNA: TGTGCCAGCAGCTTCCAGGGTACGATGAATGAAAAACTGTTTTTT.

This clone was counted between two and nine times. The V call is TRBV7-9, the J call TRBJ1-2, with TRBD1 as a possible D gene (6 bases). The CDR3 is 12 residues long. Looked up from germline, CDR1 is SEHNR and CDR2 is FQNEAQ (reference sequence). Deletions cut 11 bases from V and 4 bases from J, with 14 bases between. The CDR3: CASSPGAYGYTF. CDR3 bases: TGTGCCTCCAGTCCAGGGGCCTATGGCTACACCTTC.

In this sample, this clone turned up a few times. The V and J genes are TRBV6-1 and TRBJ2-3; the match to TRBD2 covers 8 bases. This CDR3 is 15 amino acids long. CDR1 MNHNS and CDR2 SASEGT come from the germline V gene. The trim removed 6 bases at V and 5 bases at J, leaving 10 bases unmatched. DNA of the CDR3: TGTGCCAGCAGCCCCGTGACTAGCGAAGGAGATACGCAGTATTTT. The encoded protein is CASSPVTSEGDTQYF.

In its sample, this clone was seen a few times. This chain links TRBV5-6 with TRBJ2-2; D call uncertain. V was pared by 1 base and J by 3 bases, with 10 bases between. The CDR3 runs to 15 residues. The V gene's germline CDR1 is SGHDT and CDR2 YYEEEE. CDR3 nucleotides: TGTGCCAGCAGCTTGATCGCACGGGACACCGGGGAGCTGTTTTTT. Its protein is CASSLIARDTGELFF.

Many counts were recorded for this clone. This sequence joins TRBV28 and TRBJ1-5, with D uncertain. The CDR3 contains 14 residues. Germline V CDR1 and CDR2: MDHEN, SYDVKM. Trimming shortened V by 6 bases and J by 0 bases, and 9 bases separated the two germline ends. In nucleotides, the CDR3 is TGTGCCAGCAGCCCCCCAGATAGCAATCAGCCCCAGCATTTT. Residues: CASSPPDSNQPQHF.

DNA for the CDR3: TGTGCCAGCAGCTTAAATCCCGGGACAGGGTCCGACGAGCAGTACTTC. It yields the protein CASSLNPGTGSDEQYF. J is TRBJ2-7 and V is TRBV7-3; the match to TRBD1 covers 9 bases. From germline, CDR1 is SGHTA and CDR2 FQGTGA. With 1 base clipped from V and 5 bases from J, the junction kept 9 bases outside the gene matches. The CDR3 is 16 residues long.

This chain links TRBV18 with TRBJ1-1; D gene uncertain. CDR1 is KGHSH and CDR2 is LQKENI in the germline V gene. V lost 5 bases and J lost 1, with 8 bases in between. The CDR3 extends over 13 amino acids. The CDR3 spells CASSSQANTEAFF. CDR3 bases: TGTGCCAGCTCATCCCAGGCGAACACTGAAGCTTTCTTT.